The T cell receptor beta chain described here comes from a study of vaccination and CD4 T cells after COVID-19. V was cut by 5 bases and J by 4 bases, with 11 bases left in between. The germline V gene encodes CDR1 LNHDA and CDR2 SQIVND (reference sequence). The CDR3 loop spans 13 amino acids. The treatment was: roughly nine-day PBMC culture with coronavirus spike peptide pools or control peptides (ViraFEST assay). Cultured CD4+ T cells had their DNA profiled by the Oncomine TCR Beta short-read assay. A single record per CDR3 protein comes from TCRdb applying MiXCR to the PCR reads. The table records fewer than 15,000 distinct CDR3 sequences, about three fifths of them present only once. With regard to this clonotype: What it binds is not known.

The chain couples TRBV19 to TRBJ1-2, with D perhaps TRBD1 (5 bases). Sequencing was performed on CD4+ T cells from blood, cultured in vitro. This receptor was taken from a human donor who had recovered from COVID-19. DNA of the CDR3: TGTGCCAGTAGTGCCAGGGTCTCCTATGGCTACACCTTC. This translates into CASSARVSYGYTF.